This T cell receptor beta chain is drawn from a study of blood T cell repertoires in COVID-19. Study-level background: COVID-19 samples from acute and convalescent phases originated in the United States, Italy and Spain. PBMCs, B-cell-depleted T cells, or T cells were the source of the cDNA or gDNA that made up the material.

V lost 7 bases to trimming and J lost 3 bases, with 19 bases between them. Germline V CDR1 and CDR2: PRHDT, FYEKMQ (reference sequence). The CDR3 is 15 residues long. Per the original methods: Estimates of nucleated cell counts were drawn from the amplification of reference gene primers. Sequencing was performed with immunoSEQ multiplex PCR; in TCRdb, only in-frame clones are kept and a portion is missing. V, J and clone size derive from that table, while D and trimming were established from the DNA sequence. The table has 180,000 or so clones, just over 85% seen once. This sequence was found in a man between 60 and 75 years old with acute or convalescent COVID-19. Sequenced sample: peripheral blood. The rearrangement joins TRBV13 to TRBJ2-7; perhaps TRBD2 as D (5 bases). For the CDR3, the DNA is TGTGCCAGCACCTGGCGCGGGTCGGGGATCTACGAGCAGTACTTC. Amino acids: CASTWRGSGIYEQYF.